This TCR beta chain was retrieved from a study of human T cells and chemical hapten exposure. About the research overall: In the approximately 25-week study, patients were dosed weekly with diphenylcyclopropenone on the scalp throughout. Study results and caveats: DPC sensitization left the count of TCRs above 1 in 1000 unchanged. Counts of expanded TCRs at PT1 were positively correlated with patch test score. It was expanded TCRs that formed significantly more large CDR3 similarity clusters than controls did.

Time point given: pre-sensitization, week 0. Specified treatment: therapeutic diphenylcyclopropenone sensitization with weekly scalp DPC. TCRdb ran MiXCR on the RACE reads and lists one entry per CDR3 protein. Of some 110,000 distinct CDR3 sequences detected, more than 10% appear once; the ten largest clones hold about 1.6%. The CDR3 is 14 residues long. V lost 3 bases and J 5 bases, leaving 12 bases between the germline ends. CDR1 and CDR2 (germline): MDHEN, SYDVKM. This clonotype appeared a few times. Its target is unknown. This sequence was found in a woman in her 50s with alopecia areata. Some clones in this sample may be carry-over from other donors' samples. V and J are TRBV28 and TRBJ2-3; D may match TRBD1 or TRBD2 (7 bases each). Material: whole blood, obtained in connection with sensitization to the hapten diphenylcyclopropenone (DPC). The CDR3 coding sequence is TGTGCCAGCAGTTTTCAGGGGGGGAAAGATACGCAGTATTTT. Its translation is CASSFQGGKDTQYF.